This T cell receptor beta chain was recovered during a study of post-analysis software for immune sequencing data. Study in general: Clinical courses comprised relapsing-remitting, secondary progressive and progressive-relapsing multiple sclerosis.

Turning to this clonotype: The antigen remains unidentified.

This CDR3 contains 15 residues. Germline V gives CDR1 SGHVS, CDR2 FQNEAQ. The V gene end was trimmed by 5 bases and the J gene end by 7 bases; junction bases not matched to a gene: 10. The study's findings and limits: Controls showed significantly higher normalized Chao1 diversity than did multiple sclerosis patients. By F measure, strong co-clustering occurred among samples prepared in the same batch. In patients, about 5 TRBV segments were more frequent than in controls, with TRBV5-6, TRBV5-1 and TRBV20-1 among them.

Unique molecular identifiers were present in the TCR beta cDNA libraries. Out of roughly 0.85 to 11 million T cells, a few hundred thousand cDNA molecules were generated. TCRdb passed the PCR reads through MiXCR, listing each CDR3 protein once. The sample contains hundreds of thousands of distinct CDR3 sequences, around 34% of which appear only once. Source material: blood. The sequence derives from a girl between 5 and 17 years old with multiple sclerosis. This chain links TRBV7-8 with TRBJ2-3; 9 nucleotides align to TRBD2. CDR3 sequence (DNA): TGTGCCAGCAGCCTCGGGCTAGCGGGGAGCAATACGCAGTATTTT. Protein product: CASSLGLAGSNTQYF.